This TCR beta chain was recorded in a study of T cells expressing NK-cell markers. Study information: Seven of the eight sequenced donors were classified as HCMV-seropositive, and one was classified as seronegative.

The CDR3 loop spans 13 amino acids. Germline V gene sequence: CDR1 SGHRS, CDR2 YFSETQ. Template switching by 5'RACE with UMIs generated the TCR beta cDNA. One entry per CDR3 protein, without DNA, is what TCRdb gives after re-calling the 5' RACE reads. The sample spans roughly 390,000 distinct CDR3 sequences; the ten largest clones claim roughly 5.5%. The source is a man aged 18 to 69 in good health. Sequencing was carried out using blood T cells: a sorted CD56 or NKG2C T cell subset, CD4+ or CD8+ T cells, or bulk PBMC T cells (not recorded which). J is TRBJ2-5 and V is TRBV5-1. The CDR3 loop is CASSVQPRETQYF.